This T cell receptor (beta chain) was recovered during a study of a mutant IDH1 vaccine in newly diagnosed glioma. The overall study: In some groups vaccination began 4-6 weeks post-radiotherapy; others received it with temozolomide.

The CDR3 is made up of 14 amino acids. The germline gives CDR1 SGDLS, CDR2 YYNGEE. V was shortened by 7 bases and J by 2 bases, with 12 bases between the two germline ends. To note about this clone: Its target is not known.

Study results and caveats: Immune responses arising from the vaccine appeared in just under 95% of patients.

Data came from immunoSEQ multiplex PCR; TCRdb stores just in-frame clones and leaves some out. The sample yields approximately 56,000 clones, about 65% seen once. Time point specified: week 47, end of study. It was 300 ug of mutant IDH1 20-mer peptide that made up each vaccine dose, given with topical imiquimod. Patients in the study were vaccinated eight times, receiving shots in weeks 1, 3, 5, 7, 11, 15, 19 and 23. V gene TRBV9 combines with J gene TRBJ2-2, with TRBD1 as a possible D gene (6 bases). This TCR was recovered from a man aged 40-49 years with glioma. Some clones in this sample may be carry-over from other donors' samples. Specimen: peripheral blood mononuclear cells (PBMCs), collected from a glioma patient whose treatment included an IDH1 peptide vaccine. The CDR3 nucleotides are TGTGCCAGCGAAGGTGGGGGCAACACCGGGGAGCTGTTTTTT. Its protein product is CASEGGGNTGELFF.